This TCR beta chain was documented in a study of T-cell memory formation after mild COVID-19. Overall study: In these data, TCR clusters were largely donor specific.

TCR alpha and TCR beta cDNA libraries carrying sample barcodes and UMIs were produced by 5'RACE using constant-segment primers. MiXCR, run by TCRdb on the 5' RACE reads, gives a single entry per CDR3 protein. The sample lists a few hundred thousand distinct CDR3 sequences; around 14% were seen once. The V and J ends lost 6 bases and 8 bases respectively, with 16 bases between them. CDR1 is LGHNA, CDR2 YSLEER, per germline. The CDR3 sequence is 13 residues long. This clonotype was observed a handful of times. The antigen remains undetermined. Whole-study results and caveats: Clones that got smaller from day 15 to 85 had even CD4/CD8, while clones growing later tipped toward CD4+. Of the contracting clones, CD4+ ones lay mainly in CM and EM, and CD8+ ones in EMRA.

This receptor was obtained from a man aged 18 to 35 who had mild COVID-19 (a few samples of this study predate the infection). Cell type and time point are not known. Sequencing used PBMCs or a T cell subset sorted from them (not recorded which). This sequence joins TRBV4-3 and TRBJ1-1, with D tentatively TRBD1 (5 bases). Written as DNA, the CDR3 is TGCGCCAGCAGTTGGGGGGTCCTGTCAGAAGCTTTCTTT. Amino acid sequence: CASSWGVLSEAFF.